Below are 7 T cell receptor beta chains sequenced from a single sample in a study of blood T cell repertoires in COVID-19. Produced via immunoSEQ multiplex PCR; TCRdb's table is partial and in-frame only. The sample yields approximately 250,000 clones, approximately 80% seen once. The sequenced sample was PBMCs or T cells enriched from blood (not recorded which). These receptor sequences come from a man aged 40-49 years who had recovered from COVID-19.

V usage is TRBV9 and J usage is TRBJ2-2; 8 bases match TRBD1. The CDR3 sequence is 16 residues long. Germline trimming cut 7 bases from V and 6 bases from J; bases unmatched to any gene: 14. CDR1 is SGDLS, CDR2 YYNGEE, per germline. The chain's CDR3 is CASGTTGAGKPGELFF. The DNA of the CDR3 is TGTGCCAGCGGCACGACAGGGGCGGGTAAACCCGGGGAGCTGTTTTTT.

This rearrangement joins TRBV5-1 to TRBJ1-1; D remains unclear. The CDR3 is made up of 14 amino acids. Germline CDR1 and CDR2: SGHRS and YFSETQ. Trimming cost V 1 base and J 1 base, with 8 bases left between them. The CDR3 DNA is TGCGCCAGCAGCTTGTGGGCGGGGAACACTGAAGCTTTCTTT. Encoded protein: CASSLWAGNTEAFF.

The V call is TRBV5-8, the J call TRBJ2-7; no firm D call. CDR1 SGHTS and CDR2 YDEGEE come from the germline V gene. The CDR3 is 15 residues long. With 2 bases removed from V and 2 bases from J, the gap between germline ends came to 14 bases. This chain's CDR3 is CASSFGGSSPYEQYF. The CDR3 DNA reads TGTGCCAGCAGCTTTGGCGGCTCGAGTCCCTACGAGCAGTACTTC.

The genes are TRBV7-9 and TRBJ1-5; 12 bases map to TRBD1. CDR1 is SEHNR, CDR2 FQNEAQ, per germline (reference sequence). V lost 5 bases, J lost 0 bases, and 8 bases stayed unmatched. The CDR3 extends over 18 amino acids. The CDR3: CASSGPGQGADSNQPQHF. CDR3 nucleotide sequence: TGTGCCAGCAGCGGGCCGGGACAGGGGGCAGATAGCAATCAGCCCCAGCATTTT.

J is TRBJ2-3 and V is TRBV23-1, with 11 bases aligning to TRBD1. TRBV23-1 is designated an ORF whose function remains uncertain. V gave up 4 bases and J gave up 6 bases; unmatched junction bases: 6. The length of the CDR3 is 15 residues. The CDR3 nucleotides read TGCGCCAGCAGTCCAGGGACAGGGGGTTCGGATACGCAGTATTTT. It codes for CASSPGTGGSDTQYF.

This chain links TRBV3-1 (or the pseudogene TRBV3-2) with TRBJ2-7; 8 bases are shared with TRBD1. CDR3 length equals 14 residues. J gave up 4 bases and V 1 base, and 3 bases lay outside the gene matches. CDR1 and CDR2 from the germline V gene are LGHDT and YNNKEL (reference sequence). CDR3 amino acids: CASSQVTGGYEQYF. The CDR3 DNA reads TGTGCCAGCAGCCAAGTTACAGGGGGTTACGAGCAGTACTTC.

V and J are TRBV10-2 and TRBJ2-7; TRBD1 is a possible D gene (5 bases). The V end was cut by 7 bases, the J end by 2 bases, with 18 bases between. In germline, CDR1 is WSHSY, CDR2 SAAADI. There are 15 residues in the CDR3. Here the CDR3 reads CASTRSTATAYEQYF. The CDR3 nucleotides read TGCGCCAGCACTCGATCGACAGCGACGGCCTACGAGCAGTACTTC.